This TCR beta chain was captured in a study of cytomegalovirus exposure and HLA in healthy donors. General study results and limits: In a later analysis, across HLA loci, associated TCR counts were highest for DRB1, lowest for HLA-C. In a later analysis, at a false discovery rate of 0.05, roughly 18,000 TCR beta sequences were associated with HLA alleles.

13 Jbeta primers and 60 Vbeta primers were used for the PCR. TCRdb's copy holds only in-frame clones and misses some; the assay was immunoSEQ multiplex PCR. The table lists 100,000 or so clones, roughly three quarters of them singletons. On this clone itself: The antigen is not known.

Sequencing was done on a sample of PBMCs. This receptor was taken from a male donor in good health and CMV-seropositive.

The chain's CDR3 is CASSVGGGQDTQYF. In nucleotides, the CDR3 is TGTGCCAGCAGCGTAGGAGGAGGGCAGGATACGCAGTATTTT. The rearrangement links TRBV9 to TRBJ2-3; a possible D gene is TRBD2 (6 bases). Deletions cut 0 bases from V and 6 bases from J, with 11 bases between. CDR1 is SGDLS, CDR2 YYNGEE, per germline. CDR3 length: 14 amino acids. Drawing the rest from reference TRBV9 and TRBJ2-3, the complete variable domain is DSGVTQTPKHLITATGQRVTLRCSPRSGDLSVYWYQQSLDQGLQFLIQYYNGEERAKGNILERFSAQQFPDLHSELNLSSLELGDSALYFCASSVGGGQDTQYFGPGTRLTVL.